This T cell receptor (beta chain) was obtained from a study of human T cells and chemical hapten exposure. The study, taken as a whole, reports: Expanded TCRs clustered into significantly more large CDR3 similarity groups than controls, the analysis revealed.

In regard to this clonotype: Its antigen is currently unknown.

Trimming removed 4 bases from V and 2 bases from J, with 6 bases in between. Looked up from germline, CDR1 is SGHTA and CDR2 is FQGNSA. CDR3 length: 13 residues. The time point was: patch test 2, 6 weeks after DPC sensitization. Stated treatment: therapeutic diphenylcyclopropenone sensitization with weekly scalp DPC. TCRdb itself ran the RACE reads through MiXCR, one entry per CDR3 protein. Here the sample spans about 350,000 distinct CDR3 sequences, around 6% being singletons. The input for sequencing was whole blood, taken in connection with sensitization to the hapten diphenylcyclopropenone (DPC). This sequence joins TRBV7-2 and TRBJ2-1; a weak D match, TRBD1 (5 bases). This TCR was sampled from a woman younger than 35 with alopecia areata. Some clones in this sample may be carry-over from other donors' samples. CDR3 coding DNA: TGTGCCAGCAGCTCGACAGCCTACAATGAGCAGTTCTTC. Translation gives CASSSTAYNEQFF.